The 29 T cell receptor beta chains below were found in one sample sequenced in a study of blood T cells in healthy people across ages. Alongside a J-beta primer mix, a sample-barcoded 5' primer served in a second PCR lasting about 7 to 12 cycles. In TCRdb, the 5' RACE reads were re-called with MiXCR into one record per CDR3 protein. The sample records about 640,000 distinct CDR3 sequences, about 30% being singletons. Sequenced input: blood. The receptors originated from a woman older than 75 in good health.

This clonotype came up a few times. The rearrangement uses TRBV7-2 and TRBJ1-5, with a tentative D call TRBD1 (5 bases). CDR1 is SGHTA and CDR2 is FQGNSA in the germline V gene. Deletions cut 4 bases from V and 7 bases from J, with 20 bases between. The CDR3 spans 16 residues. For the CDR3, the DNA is TGTGCCAGCAGCTGGCGCCGTCAGGGACTACACCAGCCCCAGCATTTT. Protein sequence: CASSWRRQGLHQPQHF.

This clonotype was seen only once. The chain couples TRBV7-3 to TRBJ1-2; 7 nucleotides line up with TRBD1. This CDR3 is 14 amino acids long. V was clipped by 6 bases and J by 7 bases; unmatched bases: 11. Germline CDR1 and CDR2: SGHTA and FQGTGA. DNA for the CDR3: TGTGCCAGCAGTCGAACCGCAGGGGGAAGTGGCTACACCTTC. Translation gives CASSRTAGGSGYTF.

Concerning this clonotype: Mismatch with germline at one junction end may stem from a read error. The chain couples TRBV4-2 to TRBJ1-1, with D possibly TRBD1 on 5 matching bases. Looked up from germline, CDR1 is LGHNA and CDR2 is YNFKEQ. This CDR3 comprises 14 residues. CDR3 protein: CASGQQSQGMGAFF. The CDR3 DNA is TGTGCCAGCGGCCAACAATCCCAGGGTATGGGGGCTTTCTTT.

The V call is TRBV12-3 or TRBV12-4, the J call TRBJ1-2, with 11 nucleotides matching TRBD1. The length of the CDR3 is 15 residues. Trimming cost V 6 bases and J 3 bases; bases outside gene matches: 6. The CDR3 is CASRGGQGAYYGYTF. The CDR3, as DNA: TGTGCCAGCAGGGGAGGACAGGGGGCTTACTATGGCTACACCTTC.

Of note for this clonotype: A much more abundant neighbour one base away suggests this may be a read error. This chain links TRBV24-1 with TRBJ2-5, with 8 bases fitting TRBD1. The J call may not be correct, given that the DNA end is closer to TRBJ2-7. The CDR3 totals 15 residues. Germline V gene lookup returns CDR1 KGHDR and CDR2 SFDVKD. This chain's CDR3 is CATSQQGASLDEQYF. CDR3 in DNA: TGTGCCACCAGTCAGCAGGGGGCATCTCTGGACGAGCAGTACTTC.

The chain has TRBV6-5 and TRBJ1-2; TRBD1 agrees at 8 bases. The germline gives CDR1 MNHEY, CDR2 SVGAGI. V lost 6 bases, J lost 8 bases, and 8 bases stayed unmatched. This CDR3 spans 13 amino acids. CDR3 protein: CASSSDRAGGYTF. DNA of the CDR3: TGTGCCAGCAGCTCGGACAGGGCGGGAGGCTACACCTTC.

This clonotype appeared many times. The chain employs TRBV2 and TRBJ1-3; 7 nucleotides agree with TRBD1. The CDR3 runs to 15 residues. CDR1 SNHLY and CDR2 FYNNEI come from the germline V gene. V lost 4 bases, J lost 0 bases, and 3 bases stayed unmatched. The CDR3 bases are TGTGCCAGCAGTGTGACAGGGAGCTCTGGAAACACCATATATTTT. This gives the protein CASSVTGSSGNTIYF.

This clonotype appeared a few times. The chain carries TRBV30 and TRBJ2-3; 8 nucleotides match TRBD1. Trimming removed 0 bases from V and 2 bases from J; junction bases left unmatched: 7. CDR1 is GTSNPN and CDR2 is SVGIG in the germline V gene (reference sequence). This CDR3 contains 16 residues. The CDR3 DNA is TGTGCCTGGAGTGTACGGACAGGGAGCTTCACAGATACGCAGTATTTT. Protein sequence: CAWSVRTGSFTDTQYF. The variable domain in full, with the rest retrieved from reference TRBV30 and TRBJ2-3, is SQTIHQWPATLVQPVGSPLSLECTVEGTSNPNLYWYRQAAGRGLQLLFYSVGIGQISSEVPQNLSASRPQDRQFILSSKKLLLSDSGFYLCAWSVRTGSFTDTQYFGPGTRLTVL.

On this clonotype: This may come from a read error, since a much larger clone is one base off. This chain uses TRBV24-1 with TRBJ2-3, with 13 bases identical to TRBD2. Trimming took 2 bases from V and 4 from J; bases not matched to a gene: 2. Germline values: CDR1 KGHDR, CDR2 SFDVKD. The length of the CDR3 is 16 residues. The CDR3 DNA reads TGTGCCACCAGTGATTGGACTAGCGGGGGTCCAGATACGCAGTATTTT. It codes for CATSDWTSGGPDTQYF.

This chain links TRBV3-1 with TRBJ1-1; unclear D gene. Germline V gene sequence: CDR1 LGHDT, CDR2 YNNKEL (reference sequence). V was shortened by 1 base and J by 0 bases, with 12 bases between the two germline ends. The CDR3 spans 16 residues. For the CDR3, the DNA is TGTGCCAGCAGCCAAGGGCCCGCGGGGTTGAACACTGAAGCTTTCTTT. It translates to CASSQGPAGLNTEAFF.

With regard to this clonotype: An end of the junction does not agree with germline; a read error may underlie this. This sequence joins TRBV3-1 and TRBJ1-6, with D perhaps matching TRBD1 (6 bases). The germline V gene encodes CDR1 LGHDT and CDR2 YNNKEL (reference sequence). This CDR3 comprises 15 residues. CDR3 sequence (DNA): TGTGCCAGCAGCCCGTCCTGGGACACTTATTCATCCCTCCACTTT. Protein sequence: CASSPSWDTYSSLHF.

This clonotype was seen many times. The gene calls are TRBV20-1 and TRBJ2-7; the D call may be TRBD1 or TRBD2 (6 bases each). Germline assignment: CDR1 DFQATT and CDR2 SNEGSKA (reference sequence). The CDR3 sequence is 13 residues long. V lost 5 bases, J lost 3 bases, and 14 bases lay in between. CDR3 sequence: CSAGLEGGYEQYF. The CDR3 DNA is TGCAGTGCTGGTCTAGAGGGGGGCTACGAGCAGTACTTC.

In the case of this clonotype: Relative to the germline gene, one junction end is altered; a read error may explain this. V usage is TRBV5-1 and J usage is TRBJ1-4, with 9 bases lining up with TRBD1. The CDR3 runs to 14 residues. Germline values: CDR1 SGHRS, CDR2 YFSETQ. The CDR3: CASSSGQGNEKRFF. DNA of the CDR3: TGCGCCAGCAGCTCGGGACAGGGAAATGAAAAACGGTTTTTT. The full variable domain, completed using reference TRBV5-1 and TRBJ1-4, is KAGVTQTPRYLIKTRGQQVTLSCSPISGHRSVSWYQQTPGQGLQFLFEYFSETQRNKGNFPGRFSGRQFSNSRSEMNVSTLELGDSALYLCASSSGQGNEKRFFGSGTQLSVL.

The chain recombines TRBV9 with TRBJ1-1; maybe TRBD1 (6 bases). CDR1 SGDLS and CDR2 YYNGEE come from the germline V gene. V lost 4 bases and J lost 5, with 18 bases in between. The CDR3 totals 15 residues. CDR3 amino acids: CASSNRWGGGTEAFF. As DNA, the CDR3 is TGTGCCAGCAGCAACCGTTGGGGGGGCGGGACTGAAGCTTTCTTT.

CDR3 sequence: CASSQDGGQEHGYTF. CDR3 sequence (DNA): TGTGCCAGCAGCCAAGATGGGGGACAGGAACATGGCTACACCTTC. The genes are TRBV3-1 and TRBJ1-2, with 8 bases aligning to TRBD1. Germline V gives CDR1 LGHDT, CDR2 YNNKEL (reference sequence). The CDR3 covers 15 residues. The J segment lost 6 bases and the V segment lost 0 bases, leaving 6 bases of the junction unmatched.

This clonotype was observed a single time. This chain's CDR3 is CASSQRTGTDTQYF. CDR3 bases: TGTGCCAGCAGCCAACGGACAGGAACAGATACGCAGTATTTT. The rearrangement links TRBV4-2 to TRBJ2-3; 7 bases match TRBD1. The CDR3 loop spans 14 amino acids. CDR1 and CDR2 from the germline V gene are LGHNA and YNFKEQ. J lost 3 bases, V lost 2 bases, and 2 bases had no gene match.

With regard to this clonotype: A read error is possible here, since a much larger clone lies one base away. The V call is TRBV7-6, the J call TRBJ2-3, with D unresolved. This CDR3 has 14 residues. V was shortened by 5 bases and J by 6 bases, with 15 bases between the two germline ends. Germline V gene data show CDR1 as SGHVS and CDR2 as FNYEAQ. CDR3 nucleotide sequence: TGTGCCAGCAGCATAAAACAACCGGGCGATACGCAGTATTTT. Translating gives CASSIKQPGDTQYF.

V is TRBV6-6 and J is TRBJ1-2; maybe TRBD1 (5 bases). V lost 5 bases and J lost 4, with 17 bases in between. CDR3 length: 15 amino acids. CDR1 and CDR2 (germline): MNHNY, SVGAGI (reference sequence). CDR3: CASSTLGAGIYGYTF. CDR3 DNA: TGTGCCAGCAGTACCTTAGGGGCCGGAATCTATGGCTACACCTTC.

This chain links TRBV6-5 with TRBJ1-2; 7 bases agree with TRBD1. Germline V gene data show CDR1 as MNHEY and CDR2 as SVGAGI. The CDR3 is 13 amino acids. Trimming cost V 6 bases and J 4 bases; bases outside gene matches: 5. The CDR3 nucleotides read TGTGCCAGCAGGCCCGGGACAGTCTATGGCTACACCTTC. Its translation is CASRPGTVYGYTF.

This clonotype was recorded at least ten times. CDR3 amino acids: CASSSILAGGRTSTDTQYF. The CDR3 coding sequence is TGTGCCAGCAGTTCTATTCTAGCGGGGGGCCGAACTAGCACAGATACGCAGTATTTT. The chain carries TRBV6-5 and TRBJ2-3; 11 bases align to TRBD2. This CDR3 is 19 amino acids long. V trimming: 4 bases; J trimming: 0 bases; junction bases outside the gene matches: 12. The V gene's germline CDR1 is MNHEY and CDR2 SVGAGI.

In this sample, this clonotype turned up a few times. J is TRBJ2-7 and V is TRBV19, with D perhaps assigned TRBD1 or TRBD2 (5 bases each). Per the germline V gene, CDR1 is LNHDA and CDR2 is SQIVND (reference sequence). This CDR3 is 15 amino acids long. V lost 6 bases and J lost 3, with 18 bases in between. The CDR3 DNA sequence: TGTGCCAGTAGGAGGTTTGGGGGAAACCTCTACGAGCAGTACTTC. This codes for CASRRFGGNLYEQYF.

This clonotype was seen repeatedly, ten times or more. DNA for the CDR3: TGTGCCAGCAGCTCTGGGGACAGGGCCTACACCTTC. This encodes CASSSGDRAYTF. J is TRBJ1-2 and V is TRBV7-9; the match to TRBD1 covers 9 bases. The CDR3 consists of 12 residues. V lost 4 bases to trimming and J lost 10 bases; unmatched junction nucleotides: 4. The germline V gene encodes CDR1 SEHNR and CDR2 FQNEAQ (reference sequence). Based on the CDR3 plus reference TRBV7-9 and TRBJ1-2, the full variable domain is DTGVSQNPRHKITKRGQNVTFRCDPISEHNRLYWYRQTLGQGPEFLTYFQNEAQLEKSRLLSDRFSAERPKGSFSTLEIQRTEQGDSAMYLCASSSGDRAYTFGSGTRLTVV.

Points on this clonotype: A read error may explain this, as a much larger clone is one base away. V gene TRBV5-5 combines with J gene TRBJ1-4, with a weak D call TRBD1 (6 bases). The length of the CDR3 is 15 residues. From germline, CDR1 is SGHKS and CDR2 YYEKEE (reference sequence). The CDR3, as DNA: TGTGTCAGCAGCTATGAGGGGGGACCTCGAGAAAAACTGTTTTTT. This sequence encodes CVSSYEGGPREKLFF.

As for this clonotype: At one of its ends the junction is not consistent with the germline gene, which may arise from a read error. The CDR3 spells CASNLRPYEQYF. The DNA of the CDR3 is TGTGCCAGCAATTTAAGACCCTACGAGCAGTACTTC. The rearrangement joins TRBV28 to TRBJ2-7; D call uncertain. This CDR3 contains 12 residues. The germline V gene encodes CDR1 MDHEN and CDR2 SYDVKM. Variable domain in full (rest from reference TRBV28 and TRBJ2-7): DVKVTQSSRYLVKRTGEKVFLECVQDMDHENMFWYRQDPGLGLRLIYFSYDVKMKEKGDIPEGYSVSREKKERFSLILESASTNQTSMYLCASNLRPYEQYFGPGTRLTVT.

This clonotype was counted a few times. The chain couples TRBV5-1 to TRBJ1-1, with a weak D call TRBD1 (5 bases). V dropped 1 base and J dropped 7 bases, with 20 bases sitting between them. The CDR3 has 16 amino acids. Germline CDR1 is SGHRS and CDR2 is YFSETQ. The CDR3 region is CASSLFGGGRENEAFF. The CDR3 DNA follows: TGCGCCAGCAGCTTGTTCGGCGGGGGGAGGGAGAATGAAGCTTTCTTT.

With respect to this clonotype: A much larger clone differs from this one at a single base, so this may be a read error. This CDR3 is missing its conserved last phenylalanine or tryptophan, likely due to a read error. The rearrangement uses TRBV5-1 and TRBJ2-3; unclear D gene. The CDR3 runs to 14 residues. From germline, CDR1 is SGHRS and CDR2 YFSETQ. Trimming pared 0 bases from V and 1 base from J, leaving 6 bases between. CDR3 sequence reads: CASSLGPGTDTQYL. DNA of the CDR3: TGCGCCAGCAGCTTGGGTCCCGGCACAGATACGCAGTATTTG.

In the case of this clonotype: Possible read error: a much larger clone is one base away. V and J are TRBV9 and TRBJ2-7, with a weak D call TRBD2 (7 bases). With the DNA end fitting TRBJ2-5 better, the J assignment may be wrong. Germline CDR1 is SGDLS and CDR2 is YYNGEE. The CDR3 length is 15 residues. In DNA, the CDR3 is TGTGCCAGCAGCGTAGCCCGGGGGGACATGGAGACCCAGTACTTC. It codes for CASSVARGDMETQYF.

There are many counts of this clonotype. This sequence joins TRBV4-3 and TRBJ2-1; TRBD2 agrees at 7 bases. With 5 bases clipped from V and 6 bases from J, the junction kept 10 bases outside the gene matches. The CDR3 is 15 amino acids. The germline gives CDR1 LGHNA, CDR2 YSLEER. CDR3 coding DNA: TGCGCCAGCAGCTCTTTGGGCGGGGGTGGCAATGAGCAGTTCTTC. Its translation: CASSSLGGGGNEQFF.

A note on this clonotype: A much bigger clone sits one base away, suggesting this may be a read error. The CDR3: CASSRGLAGSYNEQYF. CDR3 bases: TGCGCCAGCAGCCGAGGACTAGCGGGGTCCTACAATGAGCAGTACTTC. This chain connects TRBV4-1 to TRBJ2-1, with 12 bases matching TRBD2. The DNA end is more similar to TRBJ2-7, so the J call may be wrong. The CDR3 runs to 16 residues. CDR1 is MGHRA, CDR2 YSYEKL, per germline.